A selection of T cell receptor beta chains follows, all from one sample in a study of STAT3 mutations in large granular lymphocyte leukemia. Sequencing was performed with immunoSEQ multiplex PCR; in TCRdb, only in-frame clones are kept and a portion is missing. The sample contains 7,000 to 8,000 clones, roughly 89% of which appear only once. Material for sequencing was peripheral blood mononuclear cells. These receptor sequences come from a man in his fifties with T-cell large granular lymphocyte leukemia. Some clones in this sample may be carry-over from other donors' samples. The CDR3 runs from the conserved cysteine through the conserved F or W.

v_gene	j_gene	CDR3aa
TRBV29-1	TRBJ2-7	CSAWTGDSYEQYF
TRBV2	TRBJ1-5	CASGPTGNQPQHF
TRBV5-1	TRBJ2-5	CASSLVQETQYF
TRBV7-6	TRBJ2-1	CASSLSAAMGVYNEQFF
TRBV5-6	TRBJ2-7	CASSSDRYRFYEQYF
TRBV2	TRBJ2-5	CASSEWGSAQETQYF
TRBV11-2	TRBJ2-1	CASSLDTLAEQFF
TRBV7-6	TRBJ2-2	CASSRSDPRTAGELFF
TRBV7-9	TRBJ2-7	CASSLGQGIHEQYF
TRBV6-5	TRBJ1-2	CASSYSPTLYGYTF
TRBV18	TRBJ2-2	CASSASSGELFF
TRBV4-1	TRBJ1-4	CASSQPGARRVEKLFF
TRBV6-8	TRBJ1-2	CASSCSRKTYGYTF
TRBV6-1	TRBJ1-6	CASRGTGINSPLHF
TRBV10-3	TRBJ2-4	CAISESGLAKNIQYF
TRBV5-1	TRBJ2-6	CASSQDRPGANVLTF
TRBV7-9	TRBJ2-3	CASRRQVITDTQYF
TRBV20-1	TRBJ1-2	CSAPLGYGYTF
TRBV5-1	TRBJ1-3	CASSLDASGNTIYF
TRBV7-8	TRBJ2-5	CASSLGRESGGTQYF
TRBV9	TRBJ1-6	CASSGQGQSPLHF
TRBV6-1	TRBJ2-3	CASSVPETDTQYF
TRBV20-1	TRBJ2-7	CSATTGYEQYF
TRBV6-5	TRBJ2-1	CASSYPGAAYNEQFF
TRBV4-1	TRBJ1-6	CASSQDRTFSYNSPLHF
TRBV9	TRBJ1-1	CASSWTDRGNTEAFF
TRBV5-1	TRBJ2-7	CASSRIPGTSGSSSSYEQYF
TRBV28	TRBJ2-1	CASSSIYNEQFF
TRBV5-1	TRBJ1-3	CASSLEGGQAGNTIYF
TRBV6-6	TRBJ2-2	CASSFRGAGELFF
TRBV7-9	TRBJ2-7	CASKEGGGYEQYF
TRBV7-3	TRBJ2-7	CASSLNHQRGHEQYF
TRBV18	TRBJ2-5	CASSPPGETQYF
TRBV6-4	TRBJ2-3	CASSDSRRESSTDTQYF
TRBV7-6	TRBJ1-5	CASGTGLNQPQHF
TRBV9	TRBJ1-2	CASSEQQGARGGYTF
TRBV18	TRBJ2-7	CASSPSTREQYF
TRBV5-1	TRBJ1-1	CASSLGQTGSNTEAFF
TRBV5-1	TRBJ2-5	CASSLGGEQETQYF
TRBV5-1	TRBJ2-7	CASSGLQGYEQYF
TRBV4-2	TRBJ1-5	CASSQDLGGAWGNQPQHF
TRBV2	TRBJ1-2	CASSLQGTDYGYTF
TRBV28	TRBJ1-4	CASSLGGTTNEKLFF
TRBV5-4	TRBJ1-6	CASSLAAGGLGNSPLHF
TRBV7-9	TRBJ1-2	CASSLARDRYGYTF
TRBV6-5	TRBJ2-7	CASSYGIGTSSYEQYF
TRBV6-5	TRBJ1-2	CASSYYDRADGYTF
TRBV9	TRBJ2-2	CASQGANTGELFF
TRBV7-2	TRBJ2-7	CASSFQRGPGEQYF
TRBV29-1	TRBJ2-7	CSAGQGNYEQYF
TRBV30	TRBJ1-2	CAWSVARGGYTF
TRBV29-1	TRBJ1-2	CSVRNHYNGYTF
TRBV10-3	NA	CAISETGQRTQYF
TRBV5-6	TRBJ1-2	CASSWRTGDGYTF
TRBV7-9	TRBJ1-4	CASSPGAGGGEKLFF
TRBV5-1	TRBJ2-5	CASSLKAETQYF